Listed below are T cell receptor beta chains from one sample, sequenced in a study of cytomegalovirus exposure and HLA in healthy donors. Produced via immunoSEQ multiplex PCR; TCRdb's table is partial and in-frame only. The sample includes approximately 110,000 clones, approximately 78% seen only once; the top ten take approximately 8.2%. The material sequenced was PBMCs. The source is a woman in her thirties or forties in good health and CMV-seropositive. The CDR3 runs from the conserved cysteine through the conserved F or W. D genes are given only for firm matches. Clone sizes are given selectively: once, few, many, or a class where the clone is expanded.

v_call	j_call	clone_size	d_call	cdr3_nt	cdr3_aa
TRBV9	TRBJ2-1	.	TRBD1	TGTGCCAGCAGCCACTCACAGGGGCTTAATGAGCAGTTCTTC	CASSHSQGLNEQFF
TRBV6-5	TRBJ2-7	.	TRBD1	TGTGCCAGCAGTTACTCACGGGACAGGGTTACCTACGAGCAGTACTTC	CASSYSRDRVTYEQYF
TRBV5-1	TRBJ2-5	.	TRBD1	TGCGCCAGCAGCTTGGGGACAGGGCCGGGGGAGACCCAGTACTTC	CASSLGTGPGETQYF
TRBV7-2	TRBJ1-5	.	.	TGTGCCAGCAGCTTAGTAGGGGAACAGCCCCAGCATTTT	CASSLVGEQPQHF
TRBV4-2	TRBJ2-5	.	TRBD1	TGTGCCAGCAGCCAAACGGGACAGGGGGCATGGGAGACCCAGTACTTC	CASSQTGQGAWETQYF
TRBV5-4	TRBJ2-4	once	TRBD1	TGTGCCAGCAGCCAGGACAGGGGGAGCCGCATTCAGTACTTC	CASSQDRGSRIQYF
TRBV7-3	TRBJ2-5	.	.	TGTGCCAGCAGCTTAGGCGGGGGCGGAGGGACCCAGTACTTC	CASSLGGGGGTQYF
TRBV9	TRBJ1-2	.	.	TGTGCCAGCAGCGTAGATCCGGGACTATCTATCTATGGCTACACCTTC	CASSVDPGLSIYGYTF
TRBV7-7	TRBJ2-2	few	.	TGTGCCAGCAGCCTAGAAGGAGCCGGGGAGCTGTTTTTT	CASSLEGAGELFF
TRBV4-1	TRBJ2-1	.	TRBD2	TGCGCCAGCAGCCCTGGACTAGCGGGGGGCCTCCACAATGAGCAGTTCTTC	CASSPGLAGGLHNEQFF
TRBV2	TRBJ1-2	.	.	TGTGCCAGCAGTGATCGATTGGACAGCTATGGCTACACCTTC	CASSDRLDSYGYTF
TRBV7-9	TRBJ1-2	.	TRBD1	TGTGCCAGCAGCTCAGGGACAGGGAGGTCAGACTATGGCTACACCTTC	CASSSGTGRSDYGYTF
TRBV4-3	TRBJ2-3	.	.	TGCGCCAGCAGCCAAAGCCCGGGAAGCACAGATACGCAGTATTTT	CASSQSPGSTDTQYF
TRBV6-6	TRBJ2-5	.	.	TGTGCCACCAAAGGGGGGGTAAACGGGCGAGAGACCCAGTACTTC	CATKGGVNGRETQYF
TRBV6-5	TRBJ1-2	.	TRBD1	TGTGCCAGCAGAGGGGGGCAGGGGGCAAATGGCTACACCTTC	CASRGGQGANGYTF
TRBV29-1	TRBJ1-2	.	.	TGCAGCGTGGCCCCCACAGGGAACTATGGCTACACCTTC	CSVAPTGNYGYTF
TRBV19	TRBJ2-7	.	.	TGTGCCAGTAGTATACGGGGGACTGACGGGCCCCACGAGCAGTACTTC	CASSIRGTDGPHEQYF
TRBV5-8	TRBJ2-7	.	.	TGTGCCAGCAGCTTGGCCAGGAGATCAGAGAGTAGCGTCTACGAGCAGTACTTC	CASSLARRSESSVYEQYF
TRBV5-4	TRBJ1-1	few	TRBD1	TGTGCCAGCAGTTACAGGGGGCGCGACACTGAAGCTTTCTTT	CASSYRGRDTEAFF
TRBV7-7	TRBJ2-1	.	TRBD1	TGTGCCAGCAGCATCGACAGGGATTCGTACAATGAGCAGTTCTTC	CASSIDRDSYNEQFF
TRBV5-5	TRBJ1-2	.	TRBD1	TGTGCCAGCACCAGACAGGGGACGAACTATGGCTACACCTTC	CASTRQGTNYGYTF
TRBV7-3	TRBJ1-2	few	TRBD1	TGTGCCAGCAGCCGCGGAAGGGACAGCCTCTATGGCTACACCTTC	CASSRGRDSLYGYTF
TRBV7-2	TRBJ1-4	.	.	TGTGCCAGCAGCCCCCAGGGCGGCGTGGGTGAAAAACTGTTTTTT	CASSPQGGVGEKLFF
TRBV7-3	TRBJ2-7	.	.	TGTGCCAGCAGCCAATCAGGGGACCACGAGCAGTACTTC	CASSQSGDHEQYF
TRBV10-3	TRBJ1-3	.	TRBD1	TGTGCCATCGCGGGACAGGACTCTGGAAACACCATATATTTT	CAIAGQDSGNTIYF
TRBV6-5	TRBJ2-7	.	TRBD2	TGTGCCAGCAGTCCACGCGGGGGTCGCTACGAGCAGTACTTC	CASSPRGGRYEQYF
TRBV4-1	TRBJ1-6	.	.	TGCGCCAGCACCCGTACACCGGGGGTCACCCCCAATTCACCCCTCCACTTT	CASTRTPGVTPNSPLHF
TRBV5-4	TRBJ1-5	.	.	TGTGCCAGCAGCTTGAGAGGGCAGCCCCAGCATTTT	CASSLRGQPQHF
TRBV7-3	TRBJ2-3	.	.	TGTGCCAGCAGCTTAGGCGGGATCACAGATACGCAGTATTTT	CASSLGGITDTQYF
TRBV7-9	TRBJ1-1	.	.	TGTGCCAGCAACGAACTATGGGGGGACACTGAAGCTTTCTTT	CASNELWGDTEAFF
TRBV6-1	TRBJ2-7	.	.	TGTGCCAGCAGTGAAATGCCCCAGGGGCGTTACGAGCAGTACTTC	CASSEMPQGRYEQYF
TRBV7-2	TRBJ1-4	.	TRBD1	TGTGCCAGCAGCCTCGACAGGGGTGCTAATGAAAAACTGTTTTTT	CASSLDRGANEKLFF
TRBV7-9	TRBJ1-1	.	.	TGTGCCAGCAGTCCTTCCCAGGGAGGGAACACTGAAGCTTTCTTT	CASSPSQGGNTEAFF
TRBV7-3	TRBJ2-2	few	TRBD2	TGTGCCAGCAAACTAGCGGGGGCCGGGGAGCTGTTTTTT	CASKLAGAGELFF
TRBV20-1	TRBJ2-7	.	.	TGCAGTGCAAGAGGAGCCTACGAGCAGTACTTC	CSARGAYEQYF
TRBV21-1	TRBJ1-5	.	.	.	CASSKYFCSNQPQHF
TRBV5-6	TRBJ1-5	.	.	TGTGCCAGCAGCCTCGACTGGGTTTGGGGCAATCAGCCCCAGCATTTT	CASSLDWVWGNQPQHF
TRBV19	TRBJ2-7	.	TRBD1	TGTGCCAGTAGCACCAGGGGACAGGTTCTAACCTACGAGCAGTACTTC	CASSTRGQVLTYEQYF
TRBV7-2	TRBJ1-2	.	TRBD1	TGTGCCAGCAGTATTAACAGGGGCGGGGATGGCTACACCTTC	CASSINRGGDGYTF
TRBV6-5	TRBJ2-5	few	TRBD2	TGTGCCAGCAGTTACTCGAGCGGGGGGGCTACCCAGTACTTC	CASSYSSGGATQYF
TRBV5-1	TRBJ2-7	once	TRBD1	TGCGCCAGCAGCTCGGAAAGGGACAGAATATCCTACGAGCAGTACTTC	CASSSERDRISYEQYF
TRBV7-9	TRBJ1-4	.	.	TGTGCCAGCAGCCATCCACAGGTTGTTGATGAAAAACTGTTTTTT	CASSHPQVVDEKLFF